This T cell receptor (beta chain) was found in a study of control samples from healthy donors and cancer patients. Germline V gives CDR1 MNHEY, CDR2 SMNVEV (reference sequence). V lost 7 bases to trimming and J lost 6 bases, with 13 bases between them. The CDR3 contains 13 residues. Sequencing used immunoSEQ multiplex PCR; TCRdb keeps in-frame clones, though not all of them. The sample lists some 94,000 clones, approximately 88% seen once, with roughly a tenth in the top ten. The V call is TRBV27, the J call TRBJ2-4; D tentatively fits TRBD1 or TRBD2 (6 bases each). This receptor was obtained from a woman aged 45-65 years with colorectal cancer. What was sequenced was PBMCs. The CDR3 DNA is TGTGCCAGCACACAGGGCGGGGCAAACATTCAGTACTTC. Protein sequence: CASTQGGANIQYF.